Following are 3 T cell receptor beta chains from one sample sequenced in a study of beta chain features in type 1 diabetes. Sequenced material consisted of expressed TCRB transcripts (all of the isolated RNA was reverse transcribed). This table comes from immunoSEQ multiplex PCR, and its TCRdb copy is limited to in-frame clones, with some not included. The sample carries under 450,000 clones, more than 11% recorded once. The sequenced material came from naive CD4+ T cells from blood. The receptors derive from a man aged 30-40 years in good health.

The chain has TRBV18 and TRBJ1-2; no clear D gene. Between the trimmed V and J ends, which lost 1 base and 3 bases, there was a span of 15 bases. The CDR3 length is 16 residues. CDR1 is KGHSH and CDR2 is LQKENI in the germline V gene. The CDR3 protein is CASSPRSAEGDYGYTF. In nucleotides, the CDR3 is TGTGCCAGCTCACCACGGAGCGCCGAGGGTGACTATGGCTACACCTTC.

This clone was seen a few times. V and J are TRBV15 and TRBJ2-7; 9 nucleotides align to TRBD1. CDR1 LNHNV and CDR2 YYDKDF come from the germline V gene (reference sequence). The CDR3 runs to 15 residues. V trimming: 2 bases; J trimming: 4 bases; junction bases outside the gene matches: 6. The CDR3 bases are TGTGCCACCAGCAGACCTGGACAGGGGAAGTACGAGCAGTACTTC. It encodes CATSRPGQGKYEQYF.

This chain links TRBV5-4 with TRBJ1-1; 7 positions agree with TRBD1. V dropped 2 bases and J dropped 0; count of bases not matched to a gene: 4. The CDR3 has 15 residues. Germline CDR1 and CDR2: SGHNT and YYREEE (reference sequence). This chain's CDR3 is CASSLLGQMNTEAFF. CDR3 nucleotides: TGTGCCAGCAGCTTACTGGGACAGATGAACACTGAAGCTTTCTTT.